The clone carrying this TCR beta chain has more than one count but fewer than ten. One junction end does not reproduce the germline sequence, and a read error may be involved. The data were taken from a study of T cells after yellow fever vaccination. MiXCR, applied by TCRdb to the 5' RACE reads, yields one record per CDR3 protein. This table holds 600,000 to 750,000 distinct CDR3 sequences, 9% to 15% found once. CDR3 length: 13 amino acids. Germline assignment: CDR1 DFQATT and CDR2 SNEGSKA (reference sequence). The clonotype was recovered from a man aged 25-45 years who received the YFV17D yellow fever vaccine. The chain recombines TRBV20-1 with TRBJ2-7; 7 bases are shared with TRBD2. The sequencing used PBMCs, collected on the day of the yellow fever booster vaccination. CDR3 coding DNA: TGCAGTGCAAGAGCACCCCGGGGGGACGAGCAGTACTTC. Translation: CSARAPRGDEQYF.